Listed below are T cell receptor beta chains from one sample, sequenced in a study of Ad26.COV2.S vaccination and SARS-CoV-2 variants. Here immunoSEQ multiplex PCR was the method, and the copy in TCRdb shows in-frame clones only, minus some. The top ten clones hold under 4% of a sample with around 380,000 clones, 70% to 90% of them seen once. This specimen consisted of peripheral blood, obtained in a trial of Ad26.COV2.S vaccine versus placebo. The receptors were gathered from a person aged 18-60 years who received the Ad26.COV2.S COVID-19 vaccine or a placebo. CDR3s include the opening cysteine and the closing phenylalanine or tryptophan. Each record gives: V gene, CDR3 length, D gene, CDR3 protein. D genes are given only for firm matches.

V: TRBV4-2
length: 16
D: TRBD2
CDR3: CASSQDLGGGASEQFF

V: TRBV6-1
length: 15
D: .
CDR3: CASSDPGGHTDTQYF

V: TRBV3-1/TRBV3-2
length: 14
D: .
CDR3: CASSQVQGRTEAFF

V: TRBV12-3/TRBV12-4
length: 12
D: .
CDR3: CASRGATDTQYF

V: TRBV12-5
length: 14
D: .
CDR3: CASGIGPRNYEQYF

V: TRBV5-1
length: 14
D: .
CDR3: CASSGQPINTEAFF

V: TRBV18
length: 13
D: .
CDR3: CASSPTDNSPLHF

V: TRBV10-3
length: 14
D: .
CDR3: CATTLAGFADTQYF

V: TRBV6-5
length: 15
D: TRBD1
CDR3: CASSYSGQGEETQYF

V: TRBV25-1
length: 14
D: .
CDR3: CASSYPSDSLGYTF

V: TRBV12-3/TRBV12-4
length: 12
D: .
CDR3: CASSSSGQPQHF

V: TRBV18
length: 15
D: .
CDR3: CASSPQEGTYTEAFF

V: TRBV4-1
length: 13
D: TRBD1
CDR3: CASSQDRGYGYTF

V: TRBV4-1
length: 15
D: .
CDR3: CASSQNRELSQPQHF

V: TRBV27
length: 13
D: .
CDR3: CASSLSLNNEQFF

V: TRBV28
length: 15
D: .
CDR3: CASSGEGSWGTEAFF